These T cell receptor beta chains were read from a single sample in a study of OX40 agonist ivuxolimab in advanced cancers. Here immunoSEQ multiplex PCR was the method, and the copy in TCRdb shows in-frame clones only, minus some. The sample consists of around 83,000 clones, about 89% of them appearing once. Sequencing used CD4+ or CD8+ T cells sorted from blood, obtained in a trial of the OX40 agonist ivuxolimab. The origin of the receptors is an adult with an advanced solid tumor such as melanoma, head and neck, liver or kidney cancer. The CDR3 runs from the conserved cysteine through the conserved F or W. The D gene is left open where the match is weak.

>TRBV19|NA
CASNSKTRVAGTDTQYF
>TRBV28|TRBD1
CASSSPPGTGGNQPQHF
>TRBV6-5|NA
CASRLVGTDTQYF
>TRBV7-9|TRBD2
CASSLGTSFDTQYF
>TRBV28|NA
CASSPPAGLFNYGYTF
>TRBV7-2|NA
CASSLQETQYF
>TRBV5-1|TRBD2
CASSSISGDYNEQFF
>TRBV29-1|TRBD1
CSVAPTGGNEQFF
>TRBV11-1|TRBD1
CASRRQGYTGELFF
>TRBV19|TRBD1
CASKVKGTGRNIQYF
>TRBV5-5|NA
CASSLYLEYQPQHF
>TRBV5-4|NA
CASSQSGPTYEQYF
>TRBV27|TRBD1
CASRVGTGHTGELFF
>TRBV18|TRBD1
CASSPPTGGGTDTQYF
>TRBV5-1|TRBD1
CASSLVAGGVSTDTQYF
>TRBV5-4|NA
CASSLYAGMNTEAFF
>TRBV21-1|NA
CASSKRRGQGSTDTQYF
>TRBV29-1|TRBD1
CSVSLVDRDRGGYGYTF
>TRBV5-1|NA
CASSLGGRPNEQFF
>TRBV11-2|NA
CASSLAVRGGDEQYF
>TRBV4-1|NA
CASSQGRTVDEQYF
>TRBV30|NA
CAWTTERHTEAFF
>TRBV7-2|NA
CASTLLAFF
>TRBV19|TRBD2
CASSISPPGAGGRSEQFF
>TRBV23-1|NA
CASSQPALSPNYGYTF
>TRBV30|NA
CAWRPRDATGELFF
>TRBV28|NA
CASRSPSVRSDLEFF
>TRBV7-8|NA
CASSPAGGASSSFWLFF
>TRBV11-3|TRBD1
CASSLGQGDYTF
>TRBV4-1|NA
CASSQVGRTDTQYF
>TRBV7-2|TRBD1
CASMGQPPLSTEAFF
>TRBV7-2|NA
CASSLNPTYEQYF
>TRBV2|TRBD1
CASRGQDRGTYEQYF